Following are 7 T cell receptor beta chains from one sample sequenced in a study of Graves' ophthalmopathy and Graves' hyperthyroidism. The authors amplified TCR beta CDR3 regions, and they did so from RNA transcripts for repertoire sequencing. An opening RT-PCR round employed HTBI primers and preceded a second-round multiplex PCR. TCRdb reanalysed the multiplex PCR reads using MiXCR and keeps one entry per CDR3 protein. The repertoire includes over 150,000 distinct CDR3 sequences, over 35% of them detected once, and about 5.8% sits in the top ten. Specimen: peripheral blood. These TCRs come from a woman aged 40-49 years with Graves' ophthalmopathy.

This clonotype was counted ten times or more. The chain employs TRBV27 and TRBJ2-7; 9 nucleotides line up with TRBD1. With 5 bases clipped from V and 3 bases from J, the junction kept 2 bases outside the gene matches. The CDR3 has 13 residues. CDR1 and CDR2 (germline): MNHEY, SMNVEV (reference sequence). CDR3 DNA sequence: TGTGCCAGCAGTCGGGGACAGGGCTACGAGCAGTACTTC. Amino acid sequence: CASSRGQGYEQYF.

J is TRBJ2-2 and V is TRBV6-4, with 7 bases that match TRBD1. The V and J ends lost 2 bases and 4 bases, in that order; junction bases with no gene match: 4. The germline V gene has CDR1 MRHNA and CDR2 SNTAGT. There are 15 residues in the CDR3. The DNA of the CDR3 is TGTGCCAGCAGTGACAAGGGGGCGGTCACCGGGGAGCTGTTTTTT. Its translation is CASSDKGAVTGELFF.

This clonotype was counted ten times or more. V usage is TRBV28 and J usage is TRBJ2-7; TRBD2 might be the D (6 bases). The CDR3 is 15 residues long. V was cut by 2 bases and J by 7 bases, with 18 bases left in between. Germline values: CDR1 MDHEN, CDR2 SYDVKM. As DNA, the CDR3 is TGTGCCAGCAGTTTAGGGAATAGCGGATTTTGGGAGCAGTACTTC. Translated, it gives CASSLGNSGFWEQYF.

The CDR3: CASSPRAKGSHTF. The CDR3 DNA reads as TGTGCCAGCAGCCCGCGGGCCAAGGGGTCCCACACCTTC. The V call is TRBV7-2, the J call TRBJ1-2, with a weak D call TRBD1 (5 bases). Germline values: CDR1 SGHTA, CDR2 FQGNSA. V was trimmed by 5 bases and J by 12 bases, leaving 19 bases between them. This CDR3 is 13 amino acids long.

This clonotype was detected ten times or more. This chain connects TRBV20-1 to TRBJ1-2, with D unclear. Between the trimmed V and J ends, which lost 3 bases and 1 base, there was a span of 9 bases. Germline values: CDR1 DFQATT, CDR2 SNEGSKA (reference sequence). The CDR3 is made up of 13 amino acids. The chain's CDR3 is CSARGSLNYGYTF. As DNA, the CDR3 is TGCAGTGCTAGGGGCAGTCTTAACTATGGCTACACCTTC.

On this clonotype itself: The junction shows a germline mismatch at one end, possibly a read error. The CDR3 DNA sequence: TGTGCCAGCAGTTCGGGTGGGGGACTAGGCTCCGACGAGCAGTACTTC. It yields the protein CASSSGGGLGSDEQYF. The V call is TRBV6-5, the J call TRBJ2-7; 8 positions match TRBD2. Germline V gene data show CDR1 as MNHEY and CDR2 as SVGAGI. There are 16 residues in the CDR3.

The CDR3 sequence is CASRGQGKGQPQHF. The CDR3 nucleotides are TGTGCCAGCAGGGGACAGGGAAAGGGTCAGCCCCAGCATTTT. The J gene is TRBJ1-5, the V gene TRBV6-1; 9 positions agree with TRBD1. CDR3 length equals 14 residues. V was pared by 6 bases and J by 6 bases, with 6 bases of the junction left unmatched. Germline assignment: CDR1 MNHNS and CDR2 SASEGT.